This TCR beta chain was sequenced for a study of early T cells in non-severe SARS-CoV-2 infection. Turning to the study itself: Sequencing input comprised bulk RNA from unsorted whole blood; chain pairing was not available. General study points: Clonotype matching in VDJdb favored anti-spike CD8 responses and did not capture private and CD4 specificities.

The ends were cut back, 0 bases at V and 7 bases at J, with 10 bases in the middle. The germline gives CDR1 SGHVS, CDR2 FQNEAQ. The CDR3 is 15 residues long. This clonotype was counted between two and nine times. Its antigen is unknown. Individually, cDNA molecules had unique molecular identifiers attached to them. TCRdb recomputed calls from the 5' RACE reads with MiXCR, one row per CDR3 protein. Counted here are about 80,000 distinct CDR3 sequences, around 16% occurring once; the ten biggest clones make up approximately 2.6%. The sequence was obtained from an adult who was a healthcare worker with PCR-confirmed SARS-CoV-2 infection or an uninfected control (not recorded which). Sequencing input: whole blood. This chain connects TRBV7-8 to TRBJ1-6; the D is unclear. The CDR3 bases are TGTGCCAGCAGCTTAGCGACTTTACCGAATTCACCCCTCCACTTT. Its translation is CASSLATLPNSPLHF.